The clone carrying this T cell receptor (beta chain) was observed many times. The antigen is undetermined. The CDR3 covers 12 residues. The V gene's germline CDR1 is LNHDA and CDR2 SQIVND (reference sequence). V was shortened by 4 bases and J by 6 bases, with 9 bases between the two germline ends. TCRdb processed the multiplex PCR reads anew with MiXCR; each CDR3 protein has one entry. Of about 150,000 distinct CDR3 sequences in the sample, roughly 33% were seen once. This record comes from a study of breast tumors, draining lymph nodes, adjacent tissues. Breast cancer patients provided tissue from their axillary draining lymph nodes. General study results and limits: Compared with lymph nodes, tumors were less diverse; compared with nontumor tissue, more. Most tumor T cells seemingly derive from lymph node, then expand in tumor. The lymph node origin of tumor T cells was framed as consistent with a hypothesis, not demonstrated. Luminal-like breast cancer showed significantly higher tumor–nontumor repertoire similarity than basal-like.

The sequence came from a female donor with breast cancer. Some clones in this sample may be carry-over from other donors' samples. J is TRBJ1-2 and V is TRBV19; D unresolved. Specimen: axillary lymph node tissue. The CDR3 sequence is CASSNLGHGYTF. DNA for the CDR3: TGTGCCAGTAGTAATCTCGGGCATGGCTACACCTTC.